Each of the 22 T cell receptor beta chains below was sequenced from the same sample in a study of blood T cell repertoires in COVID-19. The protocol was immunoSEQ multiplex PCR, while the TCRdb copy is restricted to in-frame clones and leaves out a portion. The table has about 210,000 clones, approximately 91% seen once. The source material was peripheral blood. These receptors came from a man aged 40-49 years with acute or convalescent COVID-19.

This clone was recorded a few times. The chain recombines TRBV12-1 with TRBJ2-1; the table's D call, TRBD2, has no DNA check behind it. TRBV12-1 is a recognized pseudogene. This CDR3 is built from 16 residues. The CDR3 DNA follows: TGTGCCAGCAGCTCGCCTAGCGGGGGACTATACAATGAGCAGTTCTTC. This translates into CASSSPSGGLYNEQFF.

The chain combines TRBV27 with TRBJ2-7, with D tentatively TRBD1 (6 bases). The V gene's germline CDR1 is MNHEY and CDR2 SMNVEV (reference sequence). Deletions cut 4 bases from V and 0 bases from J, with 13 bases between. The CDR3 spans 15 residues. The CDR3 protein is CASSYRDRLSYEQYF. CDR3 bases: TGTGCCAGCAGTTACAGGGACCGTCTCTCCTACGAGCAGTACTTC.

This chain joins TRBV6-5 and TRBJ2-7; D is possibly TRBD1 (5 bases). Germline V gene sequence: CDR1 MNHEY, CDR2 SVGAGI. Trimming removed 5 bases at V and 6 bases at J, with 11 bases between. The CDR3 totals 12 residues. The CDR3 bases are TGTGCCAGCAGTCCCCAGGGTCTCGAGCAGTACTTC. This encodes CASSPQGLEQYF.

The chain combines TRBV5-1 with TRBJ1-1; TRBD1 matches at 8 bases. Germline V gene sequence: CDR1 SGHRS, CDR2 YFSETQ. With 4 bases clipped from V and 4 bases from J, the junction kept 6 bases outside the gene matches. This CDR3 has 14 amino acids. CDR3 in DNA: TGCGCCAGCAGCACCGGACAGGGCCGCACTGAAGCTTTCTTT. Residues: CASSTGQGRTEAFF.

The rearrangement joins TRBV3-1 (or the pseudogene TRBV3-2) to TRBJ1-5; D gene ambiguous. The germline CDR1 and CDR2 sequences are LGHDT and YNNKEL (reference sequence). Trimming removed 4 bases from V and 3 bases from J, with 10 bases in between. This CDR3 region has 14 residues. CDR3 loop: CASSPASSNQPQHF. The CDR3 region has the DNA TGTGCCAGCAGCCCAGCGAGTTCCAATCAGCCCCAGCATTTT.

The chain couples TRBV28 to TRBJ2-7; 9 bases match TRBD1. Germline-derived CDR1 and CDR2 are MDHEN and SYDVKM. This CDR3 is 14 amino acids long. The J segment lost 4 bases and the V segment lost 0 bases, leaving 1 base of the junction unmatched. The chain's CDR3 is CASSLWGQGYEQYF. Written as DNA, the CDR3 is TGTGCCAGCAGTTTATGGGGACAGGGTTACGAGCAGTACTTC.

The chain couples TRBV18 to TRBJ2-2; D unresolved. The length of the CDR3 is 18 residues. Germline V CDR1 and CDR2: KGHSH, LQKENI. Trimming removed 4 bases from V and 0 bases from J, with 18 bases in between. The CDR3 DNA is TGTGCCAGCTCACTCGGCTTCCGGAGAGAAACGAACACCGGGGAGCTGTTTTTT. Translation: CASSLGFRRETNTGELFF.

This clone has only one observation. The J gene is TRBJ1-6, the V gene TRBV6-1; 7 bases map to TRBD1. CDR3 length equals 15 residues. With V trimmed by 5 bases and J by 7 bases, 8 bases remained unmatched. Germline CDR1 MNHNS, CDR2 SASEGT. CDR3 coding DNA: TGTGCCAGCAGTTCTACAGGGGCTGGGAATTCACCCCTCCACTTT. This codes for CASSSTGAGNSPLHF.

The rearrangement joins TRBV28 to TRBJ2-1, with 9 bases fitting TRBD2. Germline V gene lookup returns CDR1 MDHEN and CDR2 SYDVKM. The CDR3 spans 15 residues. V was pared by 4 bases and J by 5 bases, with 6 bases of the junction left unmatched. The CDR3 protein is CASSYLAGRNNEQFF. The CDR3 DNA is TGTGCCAGCAGTTACCTAGCGGGACGGAACAATGAGCAGTTCTTC.

A remark on this clone: An end of the junction differs from the germline gene, which may be a read error. V gene TRBV7-9 combines with J gene TRBJ1-1, with 7 nucleotides matching TRBD1. Germline V gene lookup returns CDR1 SEHNR and CDR2 FQNEAQ (reference sequence). The length of the CDR3 is 16 residues. CDR3 protein: CASSPAQVTGNAEAFF. The CDR3 DNA sequence: TGTGCCAGCAGCCCCGCCCAGGTGACAGGGAACGCTGAAGCTTTCTTT. The full variable domain, completed using reference TRBV7-9 and TRBJ1-1, is DTGVSQNPRHKITKRGQNVTFRCDPISEHNRLYWYRQTLGQGPEFLTYFQNEAQLEKSRLLSDRFSAERPKGSFSTLEIQRTEQGDSAMYLCASSPAQVTGNAEAFFGQGTRLTVV.

The rearrangement joins TRBV7-9 to TRBJ2-1, with TRBD1 matching 8 bases. The germline V gene has CDR1 SEHNR and CDR2 FQNEAQ (reference sequence). J lost 9 bases, V lost 5 bases, and 9 bases had no gene match. CDR3 length: 14 residues. The CDR3 spells CASSLRTGRSEQFF. The CDR3 DNA follows: TGTGCCAGCAGCCTTCGGACAGGGAGGAGTGAGCAGTTCTTC. The full variable domain, in which reference TRBV7-9 and TRBJ2-1 provide the parts outside the CDR3, is DTGVSQNPRHKITKRGQNVTFRCDPISEHNRLYWYRQTLGQGPEFLTYFQNEAQLEKSRLLSDRFSAERPKGSFSTLEIQRTEQGDSAMYLCASSLRTGRSEQFFGPGTRLTVL.

This clone was observed a few times. The chain carries TRBV11-2 and TRBJ2-1; TRBD1 agrees at 8 bases. The CDR3 has 16 amino acids. Germline V gives CDR1 SGHAT, CDR2 FQNNGV. J lost 7 bases, V lost 4 bases, and 12 bases had no gene match. CDR3 coding DNA: TGTGCCAGCAGCTATCTTCGGGGACAGGAGGGAAATGAGCAGTTCTTC. This encodes CASSYLRGQEGNEQFF.

As DNA, the CDR3 is TGCGCCAGCAGCCAAGAACCGGGACAGGGGTGGGGTGAGCAGTTCTTC. Translated, it gives CASSQEPGQGWGEQFF. This chain joins TRBV4-1 and TRBJ2-1; 10 bases align to TRBD1. CDR1 is MGHRA, CDR2 YSYEKL, per germline. This CDR3 is 16 amino acids long. V lost 0 bases and J lost 9; bases outside the gene matches: 8.

The chain links TRBV30 to TRBJ1-1, with D hard to call. The V and J ends lost 2 bases and 3 bases respectively, with 10 bases between them. The CDR3 extends over 13 amino acids. Germline assignment: CDR1 GTSNPN and CDR2 SVGIG (reference sequence). The CDR3 nucleotides read TGTGCCTGGAGTCTTTATGGAGACACTGAAGCTTTCTTT. Amino acids: CAWSLYGDTEAFF. Full variable domain (remainder filled in from reference TRBV30 and TRBJ1-1): SQTIHQWPATLVQPVGSPLSLECTVEGTSNPNLYWYRQAAGRGLQLLFYSVGIGQISSEVPQNLSASRPQDRQFILSSKKLLLSDSGFYLCAWSLYGDTEAFFGQGTRLTVV.

The V and J genes are TRBV5-4 and TRBJ2-7; 8 bases line up with TRBD1. Germline V lookup: CDR1 SGHNT, CDR2 YYREEE (reference sequence). The CDR3 contains 13 residues. The ends lost 2 bases at V and 6 bases at J; junction bases unmatched: 4. DNA for the CDR3: TGTGCCAGCAGCTTTCAGGGGGCGGGCGAGCAGTACTTC. Amino acid sequence: CASSFQGAGEQYF.

This clone was seen a few times. This rearrangement joins TRBV7-3 to TRBJ2-1, with TRBD2 matching over 7 bases. The CDR3 contains 16 residues. J lost 3 bases, V lost 1 base, and 6 bases had no gene match. Germline V CDR1 and CDR2: SGHTA, FQGTGA. The CDR3 region is CASSLKAGAFYNEQFF. CDR3 sequence (DNA): TGTGCCAGCAGCTTAAAGGCGGGAGCGTTCTACAATGAGCAGTTCTTC.

The genes are TRBV4-1 and TRBJ1-2, with 7 bases matching TRBD1. The ends lost 1 base at V and 0 bases at J; junction bases unmatched: 5. The CDR3 consists of 16 residues. The germline CDR1 and CDR2 sequences are MGHRA and YSYEKL. CDR3 bases: TGCGCCAGCAGCCAAGCCGGGACAGCAACTAACTATGGCTACACCTTC. Translating it yields CASSQAGTATNYGYTF.

The chain recombines TRBV2 with TRBJ2-3, with unresolved D. CDR1 is SNHLY, CDR2 FYNNEI, per germline. Trimming took off 7 bases at V and 3 bases at J, with 8 bases between the two ends. This CDR3 is built from 12 residues. CDR3 loop: CASTGLTDTQYF. The CDR3 nucleotides read TGTGCCAGCACTGGGCTGACAGATACGCAGTATTTT. The variable domain in full, with the rest retrieved from reference TRBV2 and TRBJ2-3, is EPEVTQTPSHQVTQMGQEVILRCVPISNHLYFYWYRQILGQKVEFLVSFYNNEISEKSEIFDDQFSVERPDGSNFTLKIRSTKLEDSAMYFCASTGLTDTQYFGPGTRLTVL.

There are a few counts of this clone. This chain links TRBV12-3 or TRBV12-4 with TRBJ2-3, with 7 bases fitting TRBD2. The CDR3 runs 13 residues. J lost 6 bases, V lost 7 bases, and 7 bases had no gene match. CDR3 residues: CASNRGEIDTQYF. CDR3 bases: TGTGCCAGCAACCGGGGGGAAATCGATACGCAGTATTTT.

This chain connects TRBV24-1 to TRBJ2-1; the match to TRBD1 covers 7 bases. Germline V gene lookup returns CDR1 KGHDR and CDR2 SFDVKD. Trimming took 4 bases from V and 10 from J; bases not matched to a gene: 6. The CDR3 loop spans 13 amino acids. Here the CDR3 DNA reads TGTGCCACCAGTGACTTGACAGGGTGGGAGCAGTTCTTC. Its translation: CATSDLTGWEQFF.

The CDR3 region has the DNA TGTGCCATCAGTGAACTAGGGGCTAGCGGGAGGGCCAGGGTGAATACGCAGTATTTT. Protein sequence: CAISELGASGRARVNTQYF. The J gene is TRBJ2-3, the V gene TRBV10-3; TRBD2 matches at 12 bases. V lost 3 bases and J lost 7; bases outside the gene matches: 17. Looked up from germline, CDR1 is ENHRY and CDR2 is SYGVKD. The CDR3 spans 19 residues.

This sequence joins TRBV14 and TRBJ2-7; possibly TRBD2 for D (6 bases). V lost 2 bases, J lost 5 bases, and 13 bases lay in between. This CDR3 region has 14 residues. CDR1 and CDR2 (germline): SGHDN, FVKESK. The CDR3 nucleotides are TGTGCCAGCAGCCAAATCCTCGGGAGCCACGAGCAGTACTTC. Translating it yields CASSQILGSHEQYF.